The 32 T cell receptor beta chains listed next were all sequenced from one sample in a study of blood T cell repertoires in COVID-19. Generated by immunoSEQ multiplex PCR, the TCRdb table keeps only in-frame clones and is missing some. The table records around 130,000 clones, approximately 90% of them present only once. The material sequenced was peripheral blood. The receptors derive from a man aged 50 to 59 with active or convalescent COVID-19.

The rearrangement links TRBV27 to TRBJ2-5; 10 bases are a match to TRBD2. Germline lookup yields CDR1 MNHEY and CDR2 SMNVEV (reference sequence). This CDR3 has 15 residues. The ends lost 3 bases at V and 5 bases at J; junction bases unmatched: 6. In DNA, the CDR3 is TGTGCCAGCAGTTTCCTAGCGGGGGCCGCGGAGACCCAGTACTTC. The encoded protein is CASSFLAGAAETQYF.

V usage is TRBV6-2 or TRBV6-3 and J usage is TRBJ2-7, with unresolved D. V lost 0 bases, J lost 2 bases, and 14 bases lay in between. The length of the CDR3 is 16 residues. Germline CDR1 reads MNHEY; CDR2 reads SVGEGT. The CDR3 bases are TGTGCCAGCAGTTACTCCCCAGGATCAAGAACCTACGAGCAGTACTTC. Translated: CASSYSPGSRTYEQYF.

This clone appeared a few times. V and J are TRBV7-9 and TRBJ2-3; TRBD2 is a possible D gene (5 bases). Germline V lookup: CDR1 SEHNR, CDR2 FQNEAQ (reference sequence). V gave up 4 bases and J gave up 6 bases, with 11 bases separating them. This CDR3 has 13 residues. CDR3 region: CASSSKRSDTQYF. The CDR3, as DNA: TGTGCCAGCAGCTCAAAGCGGTCGGATACGCAGTATTTT.

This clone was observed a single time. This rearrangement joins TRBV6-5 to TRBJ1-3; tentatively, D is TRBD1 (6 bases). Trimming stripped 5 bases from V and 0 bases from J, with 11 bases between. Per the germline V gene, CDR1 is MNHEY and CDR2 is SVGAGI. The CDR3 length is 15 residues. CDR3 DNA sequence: TGTGCCAGCAGTCCAGGGGTAAGCTCTGGAAACACCATATATTTT. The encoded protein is CASSPGVSSGNTIYF.

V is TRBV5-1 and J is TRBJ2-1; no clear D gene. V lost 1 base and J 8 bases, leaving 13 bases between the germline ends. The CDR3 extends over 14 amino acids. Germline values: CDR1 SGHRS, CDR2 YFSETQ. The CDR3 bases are TGCGCCAGCAGCTTGACCGGGTCCGACGATGAGCAGTTCTTC. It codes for CASSLTGSDDEQFF.

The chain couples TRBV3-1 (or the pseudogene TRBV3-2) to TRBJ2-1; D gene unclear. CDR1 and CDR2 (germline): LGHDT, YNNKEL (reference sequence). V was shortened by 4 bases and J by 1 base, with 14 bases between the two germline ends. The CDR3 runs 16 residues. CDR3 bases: TGTGCCAGCAGCCTCCTAGTTATGCAATCCTACAATGAGCAGTTCTTC. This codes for CASSLLVMQSYNEQFF.

As DNA, the CDR3 is TGCGCCAGCACCTGGCCCTCCTACGAGCAGTACTTC. Amino acid sequence: CASTWPSYEQYF. The rearrangement links TRBV10-1 to TRBJ2-7; no firm D call. Germline-derived CDR1 and CDR2 are WNHNN and SYGVQD (reference sequence). Trimming took 7 bases from V and 0 from J, leaving 7 bases between them. The CDR3 has 12 amino acids.

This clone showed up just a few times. In nucleotides, the CDR3 is TGTGCCATCAGTGAGTCGACAGGGGGAATCTACGAGCAGTACTTC. Amino acid sequence: CAISESTGGIYEQYF. V gene TRBV10-3 combines with J gene TRBJ2-7; 9 positions agree with TRBD1. The CDR3 loop spans 15 amino acids. V was clipped by 0 bases and J by 3 bases; unmatched bases: 3. Germline values: CDR1 ENHRY, CDR2 SYGVKD.

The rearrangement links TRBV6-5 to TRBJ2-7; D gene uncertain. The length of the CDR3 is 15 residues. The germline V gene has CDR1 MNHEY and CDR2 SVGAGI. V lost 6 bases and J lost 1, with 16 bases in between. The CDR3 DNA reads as TGTGCCAGCAGGAGCGCTAAGTTAAATTCCTACGAGCAGTACTTC. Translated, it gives CASRSAKLNSYEQYF.

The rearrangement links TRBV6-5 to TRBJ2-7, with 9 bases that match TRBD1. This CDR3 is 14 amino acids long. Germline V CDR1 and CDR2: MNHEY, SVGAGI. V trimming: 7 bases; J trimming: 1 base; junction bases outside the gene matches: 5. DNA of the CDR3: TGTGCCAGCACCAAGGGACAGGGATCCTACGAGCAGTACTTC. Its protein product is CASTKGQGSYEQYF.

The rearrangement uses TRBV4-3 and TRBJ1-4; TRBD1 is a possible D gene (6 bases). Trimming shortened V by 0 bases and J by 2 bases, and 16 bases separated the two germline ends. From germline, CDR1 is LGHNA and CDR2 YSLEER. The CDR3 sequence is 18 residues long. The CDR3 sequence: CASSQDWVGRGTNEKLFF. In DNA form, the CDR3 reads TGCGCCAGCAGCCAAGATTGGGTGGGTAGGGGGACTAATGAAAAACTGTTTTTT.

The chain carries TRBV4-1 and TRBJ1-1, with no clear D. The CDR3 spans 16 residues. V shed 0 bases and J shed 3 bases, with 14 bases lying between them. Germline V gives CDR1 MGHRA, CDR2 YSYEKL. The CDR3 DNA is TGCGCCAGCAGCCAAGATCAGTGGAGTTGGGACACTGAAGCTTTCTTT. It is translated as CASSQDQWSWDTEAFF.

CDR3 bases: TGTGCCAGCAGGCAACAGGGGATCTCTGGAAACACCATATATTTT. Translating it yields CASRQQGISGNTIYF. The chain is built from TRBV7-8 and TRBJ1-3; TRBD1 matches at 7 bases. Germline lookup yields CDR1 SGHVS and CDR2 FQNEAQ. Losses at the gene ends were 6 bases for V and 0 bases for J; bases not matched to a gene: 5. The CDR3 sequence is 15 residues long.

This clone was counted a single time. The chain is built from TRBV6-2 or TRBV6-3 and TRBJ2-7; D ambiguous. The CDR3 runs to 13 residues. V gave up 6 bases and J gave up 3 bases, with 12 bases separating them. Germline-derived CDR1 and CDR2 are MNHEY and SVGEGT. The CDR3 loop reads CASSRTENYEQYF. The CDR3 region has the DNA TGTGCCAGCAGCCGCACGGAGAACTACGAGCAGTACTTC.

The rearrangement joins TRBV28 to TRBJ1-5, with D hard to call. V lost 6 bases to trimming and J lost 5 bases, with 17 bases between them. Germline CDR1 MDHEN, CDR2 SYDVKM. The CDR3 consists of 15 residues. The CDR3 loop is CASRPTAGVDQPQHF. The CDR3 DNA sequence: TGTGCCAGCAGACCTACGGCCGGGGTTGATCAGCCCCAGCATTTT. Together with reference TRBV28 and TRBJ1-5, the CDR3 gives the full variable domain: DVKVTQSSRYLVKRTGEKVFLECVQDMDHENMFWYRQDPGLGLRLIYFSYDVKMKEKGDIPEGYSVSREKKERFSLILESASTNQTSMYLCASRPTAGVDQPQHFGDGTRLSIL.

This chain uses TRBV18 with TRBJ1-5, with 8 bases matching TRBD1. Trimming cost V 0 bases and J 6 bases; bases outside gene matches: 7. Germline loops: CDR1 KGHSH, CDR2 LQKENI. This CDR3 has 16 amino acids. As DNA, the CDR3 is TGTGCCAGCTCACCACCGGCGACAGGGGACGTTCAGCCCCAGCATTTT. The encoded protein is CASSPPATGDVQPQHF.

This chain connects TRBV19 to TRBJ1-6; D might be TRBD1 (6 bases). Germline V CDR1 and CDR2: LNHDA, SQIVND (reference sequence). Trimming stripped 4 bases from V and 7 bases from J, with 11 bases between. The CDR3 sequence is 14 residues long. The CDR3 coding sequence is TGTGCCAGTAGTAATGGGGGCTCCAATTCACCCCTCCACTTT. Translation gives CASSNGGSNSPLHF. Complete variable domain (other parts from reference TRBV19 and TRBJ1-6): DGGITQSPKYLFRKEGQNVTLSCEQNLNHDAMYWYRQDPGQGLRLIYYSQIVNDFQKGDIAEGYSVSREKKESFPLTVTSAQKNPTAFYLCASSNGGSNSPLHFGNGTRLTVT.

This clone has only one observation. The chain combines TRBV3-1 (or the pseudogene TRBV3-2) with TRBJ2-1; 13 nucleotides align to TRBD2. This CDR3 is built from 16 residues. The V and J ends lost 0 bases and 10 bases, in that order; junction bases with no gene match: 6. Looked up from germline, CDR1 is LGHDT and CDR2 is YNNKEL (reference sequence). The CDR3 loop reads CASSQDTSGRALEQFF. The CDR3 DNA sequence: TGTGCCAGCAGCCAAGACACTAGCGGGAGGGCACTGGAGCAGTTCTTC.

The CDR3, as DNA: TGTGCCAGCAGTCCAGGGGACAGGGTCGGTGAAAAACTGTTTTTT. This sequence encodes CASSPGDRVGEKLFF. V and J are TRBV28 and TRBJ1-4; TRBD1 agrees at 9 bases. The CDR3 totals 15 residues. Germline V CDR1 and CDR2: MDHEN, SYDVKM. Unmatched junction bases numbered 8, after V lost 5 bases and J lost 7 bases.

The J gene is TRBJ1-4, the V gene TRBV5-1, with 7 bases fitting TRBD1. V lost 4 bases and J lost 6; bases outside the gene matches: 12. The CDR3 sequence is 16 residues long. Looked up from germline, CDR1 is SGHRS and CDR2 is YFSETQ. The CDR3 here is CASSLMPRGLDEKLFF. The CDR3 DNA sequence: TGCGCCAGCAGCCTCATGCCTAGGGGGCTGGATGAAAAACTGTTTTTT.

The CDR3 spells CASSLRQGSLPPGANVLTF. The CDR3 DNA sequence: TGTGCCAGCAGCTTACGACAGGGGTCCCTACCCCCTGGGGCCAACGTCCTGACTTTC. This chain uses TRBV21-1 with TRBJ2-6; TRBD1, the D gene given by the table, was not confirmed from the DNA. TRBV21-1 is labeled a pseudogene. CDR3 length equals 19 residues.

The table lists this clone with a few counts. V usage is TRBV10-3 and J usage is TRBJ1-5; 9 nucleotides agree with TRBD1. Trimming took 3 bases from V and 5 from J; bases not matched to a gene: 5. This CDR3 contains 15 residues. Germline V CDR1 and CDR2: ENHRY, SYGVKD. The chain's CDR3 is CAISDSDRGYQPQHF. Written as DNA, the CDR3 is TGTGCCATCAGTGATTCCGACAGGGGGTATCAGCCCCAGCATTTT.

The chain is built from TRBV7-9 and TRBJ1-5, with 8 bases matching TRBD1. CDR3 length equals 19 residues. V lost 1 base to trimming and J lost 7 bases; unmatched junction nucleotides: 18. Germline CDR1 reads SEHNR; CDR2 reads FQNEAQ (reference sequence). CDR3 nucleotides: TGTGCCAGCAGCTTAGTGGGTGAGGGACAGGCCTGGGATTTACAGCCCCAGCATTTT. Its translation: CASSLVGEGQAWDLQPQHF.

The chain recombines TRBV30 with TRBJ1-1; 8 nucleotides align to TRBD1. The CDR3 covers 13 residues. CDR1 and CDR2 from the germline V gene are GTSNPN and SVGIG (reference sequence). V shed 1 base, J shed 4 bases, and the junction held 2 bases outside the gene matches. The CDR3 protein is CAWSDRGSTEAFF. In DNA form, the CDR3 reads TGTGCCTGGAGTGACAGGGGGTCCACTGAAGCTTTCTTT.

CDR3 region: CASSINLGQAAKNIQYF. The CDR3 DNA follows: TGTGCCAGTAGTATTAATTTGGGACAGGCAGCCAAAAACATTCAGTACTTC. The chain uses TRBV19 and TRBJ2-4, with TRBD1 matching over 8 bases. The CDR3 runs 17 residues. The ends lost 3 bases at V and 0 bases at J; junction bases unmatched: 7. Germline CDR1 LNHDA, CDR2 SQIVND (reference sequence).

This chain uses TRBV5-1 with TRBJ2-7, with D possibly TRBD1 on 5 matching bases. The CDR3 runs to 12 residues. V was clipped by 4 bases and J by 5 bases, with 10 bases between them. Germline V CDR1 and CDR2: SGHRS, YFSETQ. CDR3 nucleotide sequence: TGCGCCAGCAGCCCGAACAGGAACGAGCAGTACTTC. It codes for CASSPNRNEQYF.

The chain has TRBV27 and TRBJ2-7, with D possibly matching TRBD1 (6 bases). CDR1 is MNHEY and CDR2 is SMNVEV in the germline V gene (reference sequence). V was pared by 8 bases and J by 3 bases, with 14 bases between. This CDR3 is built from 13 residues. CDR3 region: CASSRDTNYEQYF. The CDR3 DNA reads TGTGCCAGCTCCCGGGACACAAACTACGAGCAGTACTTC.

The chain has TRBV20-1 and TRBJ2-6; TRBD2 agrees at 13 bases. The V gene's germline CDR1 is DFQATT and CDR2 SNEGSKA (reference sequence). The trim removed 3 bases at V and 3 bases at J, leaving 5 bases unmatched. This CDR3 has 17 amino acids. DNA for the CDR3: TGCAGTGCTAGTACTAGCGGGAGGGCCTTTGGGGCCAACGTCCTGACTTTC. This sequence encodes CSASTSGRAFGANVLTF.

CDR3 sequence reads: CASSIGQVDYEQYF. The CDR3 nucleotides are TGTGCCAGTAGTATCGGACAGGTGGACTACGAGCAGTACTTC. This chain joins TRBV19 and TRBJ2-7; TRBD1 aligns across 7 bases. V shed 3 bases, J shed 3 bases, and the junction held 5 bases outside the gene matches. The CDR3 covers 14 residues. CDR1 is LNHDA, CDR2 SQIVND, per germline (reference sequence).

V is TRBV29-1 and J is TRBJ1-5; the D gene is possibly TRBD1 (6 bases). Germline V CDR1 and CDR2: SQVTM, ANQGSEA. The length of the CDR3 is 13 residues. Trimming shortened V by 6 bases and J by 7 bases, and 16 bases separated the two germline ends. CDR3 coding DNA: TGCAGCGTCATCGGACAGCACGGGCAGCCCCAGCATTTT. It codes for CSVIGQHGQPQHF.

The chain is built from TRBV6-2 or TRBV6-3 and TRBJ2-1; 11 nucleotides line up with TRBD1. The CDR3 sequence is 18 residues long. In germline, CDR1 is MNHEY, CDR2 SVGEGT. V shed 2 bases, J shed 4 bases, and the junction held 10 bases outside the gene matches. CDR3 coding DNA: TGTGCCAGCAGTTACCCACCCGGGACAGGGGGTCGATACAATGAGCAGTTCTTC. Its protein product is CASSYPPGTGGRYNEQFF.

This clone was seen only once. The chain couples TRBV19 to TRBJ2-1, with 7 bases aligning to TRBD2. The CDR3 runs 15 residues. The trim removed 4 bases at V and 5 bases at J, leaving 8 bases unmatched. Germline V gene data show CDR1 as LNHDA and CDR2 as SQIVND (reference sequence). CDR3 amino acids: CASSTPRGLNNEQFF. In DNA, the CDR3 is TGTGCCAGTAGTACCCCCCGGGGACTAAACAATGAGCAGTTCTTC.